This T cell receptor beta chain was recorded in a study of T cell clonality in common variable immunodeficiency. Study-level points and caveats: The cause of increased CVID clonality remains unclear without subpopulation sequencing. CVID subjects shared fewer TCRbeta clones than healthy controls did.

Sequencing input was equivalent genomic DNA from CVID and controls. Sequencing used immunoSEQ multiplex PCR; TCRdb keeps in-frame clones, though not all of them. Found here are tens of thousands of clones, no singletons; the ten largest cover 3% to 3.5%. There are a few counts of this clone. The antigen is unknown. The clonotype was recovered from a person aged 18 to 70 in good health. Sequencing was carried out using peripheral blood mononuclear cells.

The CDR3 DNA, read in part, is TGTGCCAGCAGTGAAGCTACAGCAAATGAAAAG. Its translation is CASSEATANEK. The whole CDR3 is CASSEATANEKLFF. The chain links TRBV2 to TRBJ2-2; D unresolved. The read gets to within 3 residues of the CDR3 end, and the germline J gene fills in the rest. The V gene's germline CDR1 is SNHLY and CDR2 FYNNEI. The CDR3 sequence is 14 residues long.